These T cell receptor beta chains were read from a single sample in a study of cytomegalovirus exposure and HLA in healthy donors. This table comes from immunoSEQ multiplex PCR, and its TCRdb copy is limited to in-frame clones, with some not included. Altogether tens of thousands of clones are present, around three quarters being singletons, with the ten largest covering over 1.1%. Sequences were obtained from PBMCs. These receptors all come from a male donor in good health and CMV-seronegative. The CDR3 runs from the conserved cysteine through the conserved F or W. The D gene is left open where the match is weak. The size of a clone is reported for some rows only, either as once, few or many, or as a class for expanded clones.

CDR3aa: CASRLLAGDLQFF
CDR3nt: TGTGCCAGCAGATTGCTAGCGGGAGATTTGCAGTTCTTC
j_gene: TRBJ2-1
v_gene: TRBV27
abundance: NA
d_gene: TRBD2

CDR3aa: CASSLGQGNTEAFF
CDR3nt: TGTGCCAGCAGCTTGGGACAGGGTAACACTGAAGCTTTCTTT
j_gene: TRBJ1-1
v_gene: TRBV11-2
abundance: NA
d_gene: TRBD1

CDR3aa: CATTAGSGANVLTF
CDR3nt: TGTGCCACTACTGCAGGTTCTGGGGCCAACGTCCTGACTTTC
j_gene: TRBJ2-6
v_gene: TRBV19
abundance: few
d_gene: NA

CDR3aa: CASSPGVGTEAFF
CDR3nt: TGTGCCAGCAGTCCAGGGGTGGGCACTGAAGCTTTCTTT
j_gene: TRBJ1-1
v_gene: TRBV7-3
abundance: few
d_gene: NA

CDR3aa: CASSQGHLKNIQYF
CDR3nt: TGTGCCAGCAGCCAGGGACACCTAAAAAACATTCAGTACTTC
j_gene: TRBJ2-4
v_gene: TRBV5-6
abundance: few
d_gene: NA

CDR3aa: CASSKLKRGGRGNTQYF
CDR3nt: TGTGCCAGCAGCAAATTGAAGCGGGGGGGCCGGGGTAATACGCAGTATTTT
j_gene: TRBJ2-3
v_gene: TRBV21-1
abundance: NA
d_gene: NA

CDR3aa: CASSSLDTDTQYF
CDR3nt: TGCGCCAGCAGCTCCCTAGACACAGATACGCAGTATTTT
j_gene: TRBJ2-3
v_gene: TRBV5-1
abundance: NA
d_gene: NA

CDR3aa: CASSYGVSGGPETQYF
CDR3nt: TGTGCCAGCAGTTACGGGGTCTCCGGGGGGCCTGAGACCCAGTACTTC
j_gene: TRBJ2-5
v_gene: TRBV6-6
abundance: NA
d_gene: NA

CDR3aa: CASSPSVSYQPQHF
CDR3nt: TGTGCCAGCTCCCCGTCTGTCTCCTATCAGCCCCAGCATTTT
j_gene: TRBJ1-5
v_gene: TRBV18
abundance: NA
d_gene: NA

CDR3aa: CASSPPGKNTGELFF
CDR3nt: TGTGCCAGCAGCCCACCGGGAAAAAACACCGGGGAGCTGTTTTTT
j_gene: TRBJ2-2
v_gene: TRBV11-2
abundance: few
d_gene: NA

CDR3aa: CASRALQQGRNTEAFF
CDR3nt: TGTGCCAGCAGAGCCCTACAACAGGGACGGAACACTGAAGCTTTCTTT
j_gene: TRBJ1-1
v_gene: TRBV6-6
abundance: NA
d_gene: NA